These 28 T cell receptor beta chains came from one sample sequenced in a study of blood T cell repertoires in COVID-19. Repertoires were generated with immunoSEQ multiplex PCR, while TCRdb's copy carries only in-frame clones and drops some. The sample has over 60,000 clones; 60% to 85% are singletons. Sequenced sample: peripheral blood. The receptors come from a human donor in a cohort sampled during active COVID-19.

This chain connects TRBV7-2 to TRBJ2-1, with 14 bases matching TRBD2. The CDR3 has 15 amino acids. V lost 5 bases to trimming and J lost 9 bases; unmatched junction nucleotides: 6. Germline assignment: CDR1 SGHTA and CDR2 FQGNSA. CDR3 sequence reads: CASSAGLAGGGEQFF. The CDR3 DNA is TGTGCCAGCAGCGCAGGACTAGCGGGAGGTGGTGAGCAGTTCTTC. Full variable domain (remainder filled in from reference TRBV7-2 and TRBJ2-1): GAGVSQSPSNKVTEKGKDVELRCDPISGHTALYWYRQSLGQGLEFLIYFQGNSAPDKSGLPSDRFSAERTGGSVSTLTIQRTQQEDSAVYLCASSAGLAGGGEQFFGPGTRLTVL.

The rearrangement links TRBV11-2 to TRBJ2-7; 8 bases map to TRBD1. Germline CDR1 reads SGHAT; CDR2 reads FQNNGV. CDR3 length: 13 residues. V lost 3 bases and J lost 5; bases outside the gene matches: 3. DNA for the CDR3: TGTGCCAGCAGCTTCGACAGGGGTAACGAGCAGTACTTC. Translating gives CASSFDRGNEQYF.

This chain connects TRBV6-5 to TRBJ2-7, with a tentative D call TRBD2 (6 bases). The CDR3 sequence is 14 residues long. Trimming took off 5 bases at V and 4 bases at J, with 15 bases between the two ends. CDR1 is MNHEY, CDR2 SVGAGI, per germline. The CDR3 sequence: CASSPRGARYEQYF. The CDR3 DNA reads as TGTGCCAGCAGTCCCCGCGGGGCGCGGTACGAGCAGTACTTC.

This sequence joins TRBV5-1 and TRBJ1-1; D gene ambiguous. The CDR3 extends over 15 amino acids. V was clipped by 1 base and J by 0 bases, with 10 bases between them. The germline V gene has CDR1 SGHRS and CDR2 YFSETQ. CDR3 nucleotide sequence: TGCGCCAGCAGCTTGCATGCGGCCCTGAACACTGAAGCTTTCTTT. Its protein product is CASSLHAALNTEAFF.

The rearrangement uses TRBV21-1 and TRBJ1-5. TRBV21-1 is a pseudogene. There are 13 residues in the CDR3. The CDR3 region is CASSKVLGQPQHF. CDR3 nucleotides: TGTGCCAGCAGCAAAGTACTCGGTCAGCCCCAGCATTTT.

V usage is TRBV18 and J usage is TRBJ1-5; TRBD1 is a possible D gene (6 bases). CDR3 length: 16 residues. Germline V gene lookup returns CDR1 KGHSH and CDR2 LQKENI. With 3 bases removed from V and 1 base from J, the gap between germline ends came to 13 bases. The CDR3, as DNA: TGTGCCAGCTCACCCCTCGGGACACCGAGCAATCAGCCCCAGCATTTT. Translated, it gives CASSPLGTPSNQPQHF.

The chain employs TRBV6-2 or TRBV6-3 and TRBJ1-1; no firm D call. Germline CDR1 is MNHEY and CDR2 is SVGEGT. Trimming pared 1 base from V and 2 bases from J, leaving 2 bases between. The CDR3 loop spans 12 amino acids. CDR3 residues: CASSYLNTEAFF. The DNA for the CDR3 is TGTGCCAGCAGTTACTTAAACACTGAAGCTTTCTTT.

This clone occurred once. The chain carries TRBV10-3 and TRBJ1-2, with a weak D call TRBD1 (5 bases). This CDR3 spans 13 amino acids. The germline V gene has CDR1 ENHRY and CDR2 SYGVKD. V gave up 0 bases and J gave up 5 bases, with 7 bases separating them. The CDR3 loop reads CAISESQGYGYTF. CDR3 DNA sequence: TGTGCCATCAGTGAGTCGCAGGGTTATGGCTACACCTTC.

The chain carries TRBV6-5 and TRBJ2-3; D not certain. Looked up from germline, CDR1 is MNHEY and CDR2 is SVGAGI. V was clipped by 7 bases and J by 5 bases, with 19 bases between them. The CDR3 is made up of 15 amino acids. Written as DNA, the CDR3 is TGTGCCAGCATGGGTGACATTTCAGGATTAGATACGCAGTATTTT. It codes for CASMGDISGLDTQYF.

This clone appeared a few times. The gene calls are TRBV7-2 and TRBJ1-1; D uncertain. Per the germline V gene, CDR1 is SGHTA and CDR2 is FQGNSA. CDR3 length equals 11 residues. The V and J ends lost 5 bases and 5 bases respectively, with 6 bases between them. CDR3 nucleotide sequence: TGTGCCAGCAGCCCGTATACTGAAGCTTTCTTT. It codes for CASSPYTEAFF.

V is TRBV9 and J is TRBJ2-1, with 8 bases fitting TRBD1. V lost 2 bases to trimming and J lost 4 bases; unmatched junction nucleotides: 8. Per the germline V gene, CDR1 is SGDLS and CDR2 is YYNGEE. The CDR3 covers 16 residues. In nucleotides, the CDR3 is TGTGCCAGCAGCGTCCCCGGGACAGGCCCATACAATGAGCAGTTCTTC. This sequence encodes CASSVPGTGPYNEQFF.

The chain joins TRBV5-1 to TRBJ1-1; unclear D gene. Germline-derived CDR1 and CDR2 are SGHRS and YFSETQ. The CDR3 is 15 residues long. V dropped 0 bases and J dropped 0 bases, with 9 bases sitting between them. DNA for the CDR3: TGCGCCAGCAGCTTGGGGAGGATCATGAACACTGAAGCTTTCTTT. This encodes CASSLGRIMNTEAFF.

The chain uses TRBV19 and TRBJ1-6, with 8 bases fitting TRBD1. CDR3 size: 15 residues. Germline CDR1 is LNHDA and CDR2 is SQIVND (reference sequence). With V trimmed by 10 bases and J by 1 base, 6 bases remained unmatched. CDR3 amino acids: CATAQGGSYNSPLHF. The CDR3 DNA reads TGTGCCACTGCACAGGGGGGATCCTATAATTCACCCCTCCACTTT.

The V gene is TRBV4-1, the J gene TRBJ2-5; 9 nucleotides align to TRBD1. This CDR3 contains 14 residues. Germline V gene sequence: CDR1 MGHRA, CDR2 YSYEKL. Losses at the gene ends were 5 bases for V and 4 bases for J; bases not matched to a gene: 5. CDR3 loop: CASSFPGQGETQYF. The CDR3, as DNA: TGCGCCAGCAGCTTTCCGGGACAGGGAGAGACCCAGTACTTC.

V usage is TRBV5-1 and J usage is TRBJ2-4; 9 positions match TRBD1. From germline, CDR1 is SGHRS and CDR2 YFSETQ. The CDR3 has 14 residues. With V trimmed by 3 bases and J by 8 bases, 6 bases remained unmatched. CDR3 amino acids: CASSSGTGRDIQYF. As DNA, the CDR3 is TGCGCCAGCAGCTCTGGGACAGGGAGAGACATTCAGTACTTC.

This clone has only a few counts. The chain employs TRBV10-3 and TRBJ1-5; the D gene is possibly TRBD1 (5 bases). The germline CDR1 and CDR2 sequences are ENHRY and SYGVKD. This CDR3 region has 16 residues. Trimming left V 10 bases short and J 0 bases short, with 19 bases between. CDR3 residues: CATDSRGGNSNQPQHF. In DNA, the CDR3 is TGTGCCACTGACTCGCGGGGGGGAAATAGCAATCAGCCCCAGCATTTT.

The V call is TRBV7-9, the J call TRBJ2-3; tentative D call: TRBD2 (6 bases). Deletions cut 11 bases from V and 0 bases from J, with 24 bases between. The CDR3 runs 17 residues. The germline CDR1 and CDR2 sequences are SEHNR and FQNEAQ (reference sequence). The CDR3 coding sequence is TGTGCCGGGGGGTCCAGCGGTCACCCTCCTAGCACAGATACGCAGTATTTT. Protein sequence: CAGGSSGHPPSTDTQYF. The variable domain in full, with the rest retrieved from reference TRBV7-9 and TRBJ2-3, is DTGVSQNPRHKITKRGQNVTFRCDPISEHNRLYWYRQTLGQGPEFLTYFQNEAQLEKSRLLSDRFSAERPKGSFSTLEIQRTEQGDSAMYLCAGGSSGHPPSTDTQYFGPGTRLTVL.

The J gene is TRBJ1-1, the V gene TRBV4-3; D remains ambiguous. The CDR3 extends over 13 amino acids. Germline V lookup: CDR1 LGHNA, CDR2 YSLEER. Trimming left V 8 bases short and J 5 bases short, with 15 bases between. The CDR3: CASDHGVGTEAFF. In DNA, the CDR3 is TGCGCCAGCGACCACGGGGTTGGGACTGAAGCTTTCTTT.

The gene calls are TRBV6-5 and TRBJ1-2; no firm D call. The CDR3 spans 12 residues. The germline V and J ends were trimmed by 10 bases and 0 bases, with 9 bases remaining between them. Per the germline V gene, CDR1 is MNHEY and CDR2 is SVGAGI. The CDR3 region is CATGLSNYGYTF. The CDR3 DNA sequence: TGTGCCACCGGACTCTCTAACTATGGCTACACCTTC.

This CDR3 reads CASSLSALGSGNQPQHF. As DNA, the CDR3 is TGCGCCAGCAGCTTGTCCGCTTTGGGGAGTGGGAATCAGCCCCAGCATTTT. The gene calls are TRBV5-1 and TRBJ1-5; D is uncertain. Germline loops: CDR1 SGHRS, CDR2 YFSETQ. The ends were cut back, 1 base at V and 4 bases at J, with 18 bases in the middle. The CDR3 loop spans 17 amino acids.

The chain is built from TRBV5-4 and TRBJ1-1; D not resolved. The V end lost 0 bases, the J end lost 2 bases, and 8 bases lay between the germline ends. CDR1 is SGHNT and CDR2 is YYREEE in the germline V gene (reference sequence). The CDR3 spans 14 residues. CDR3 in amino acids: CASSLVGSNTEAFF. CDR3 coding DNA: TGTGCCAGCAGCTTGGTAGGGAGCAACACTGAAGCTTTCTTT.

This clone has just one count. The J gene is TRBJ1-3, the V gene TRBV6-5; possible D gene TRBD1, 6 bases. Deletions cut 7 bases from V and 4 bases from J, with 14 bases between. This CDR3 region has 14 residues. The V gene's germline CDR1 is MNHEY and CDR2 SVGAGI. DNA for the CDR3: TGTGCCAGCAAGGGTCAGGGGACCGGAAACACCATATATTTT. Encoded protein: CASKGQGTGNTIYF.

This clone appeared a few times. V usage is TRBV4-1 and J usage is TRBJ1-1; D uncertain. CDR3 size: 14 residues. CDR1 MGHRA and CDR2 YSYEKL come from the germline V gene. V shed 4 bases and J shed 4 bases, with 13 bases lying between them. Here the CDR3 reads CASSLNAGVTEAFF. The CDR3 DNA follows: TGCGCCAGCAGCCTGAATGCGGGAGTCACTGAAGCTTTCTTT.

Written as DNA, the CDR3 is TGTGCCAGCAGCTTAGGGGGACAGATGATTGGCTACACCTTC. Its translation is CASSLGGQMIGYTF. This sequence joins TRBV11-2 and TRBJ1-2; the match to TRBD1 covers 7 bases. Trimming took 1 base from V and 7 from J; bases not matched to a gene: 6. Germline CDR1 and CDR2: SGHAT and FQNNGV. CDR3 length: 14 amino acids.

In regard to this clone: Sequence at one end of the junction differs from germline and may be a read error. The V call is TRBV7-7, the J call TRBJ2-1; 9 positions match TRBD1. Germline V gene lookup returns CDR1 SSHAT and CDR2 FNYEAQ (reference sequence). CDR3 length: 14 residues. As DNA, the CDR3 is TGTGCTAGCAGCAAGGGGACAGGGTGGAATGAGCAGTTCTTC. Translation: CASSKGTGWNEQFF.

This clone has a single count. The chain is built from TRBV28 and TRBJ1-2; maybe TRBD1 (5 bases). The CDR3 totals 12 residues. Per germline, CDR1 MDHEN and CDR2 SYDVKM. V lost 6 bases, J lost 8 bases, and 13 bases lay in between. Here the CDR3 reads CASRRGGGGYTF. The CDR3 bases are TGTGCCAGCAGACGGGGGGGTGGCGGCTACACCTTC.

The genes are TRBV9 and TRBJ2-7, with 8 bases lining up with TRBD1. The germline gives CDR1 SGDLS, CDR2 YYNGEE. The junction had 5 bases not matched to a gene; V was cut back by 3 bases and J by 6 bases. This CDR3 spans 13 amino acids. As DNA, the CDR3 is TGTGCCAGCAGCGCTGGACAGGGATCCGAGCAGTACTTC. This sequence encodes CASSAGQGSEQYF. The full variable domain, in which reference TRBV9 and TRBJ2-7 provide the parts outside the CDR3, is DSGVTQTPKHLITATGQRVTLRCSPRSGDLSVYWYQQSLDQGLQFLIQYYNGEERAKGNILERFSAQQFPDLHSELNLSSLELGDSALYFCASSAGQGSEQYFGPGTRLTVT.

This clone was detected once. J is TRBJ2-5 and V is TRBV3-1 (or the pseudogene TRBV3-2), with TRBD1 matching 8 bases. Trimming cost V 2 bases and J 5 bases; bases outside gene matches: 4. The CDR3 is 14 amino acids. The V gene's germline CDR1 is LGHDT and CDR2 YNNKEL (reference sequence). The CDR3 DNA sequence: TGTGCCAGCAGCCAAACGACAGGGGCTGAGACCCAGTACTTC. It is translated as CASSQTTGAETQYF.